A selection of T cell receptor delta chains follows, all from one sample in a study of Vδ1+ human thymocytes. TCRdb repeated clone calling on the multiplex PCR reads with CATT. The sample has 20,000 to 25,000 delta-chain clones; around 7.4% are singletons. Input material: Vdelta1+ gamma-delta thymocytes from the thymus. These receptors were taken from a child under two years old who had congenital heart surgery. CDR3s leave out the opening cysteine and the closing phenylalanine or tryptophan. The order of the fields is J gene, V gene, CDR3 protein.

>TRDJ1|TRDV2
ACDTVLLLGELPRWYTDKLI
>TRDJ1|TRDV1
ALGEREIEYTSGGYTDKLI
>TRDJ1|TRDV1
ALGELRLGSWGISYTDKLI
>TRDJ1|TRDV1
ALGGNSLQGNTDKPI
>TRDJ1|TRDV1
ALFPLGGGYTDKLI
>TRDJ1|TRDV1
ALGDPAFLLGVRTDKLI
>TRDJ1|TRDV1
ALGETSTGVSWPNWGYTDKLI
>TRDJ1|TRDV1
ALGEPFLGICTDKLI
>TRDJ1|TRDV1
ALGEQNQVPAYWGIYTDKLI
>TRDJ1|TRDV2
ACGFQPQGLKLI
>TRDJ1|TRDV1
ALGVNEGYTDKLI
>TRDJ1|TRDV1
ALGELASYWGPYTDKLI
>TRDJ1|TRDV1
ALGERSTPVLGADTDKLI
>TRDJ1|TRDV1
ALGANLPSYWGDKGMTDKLI
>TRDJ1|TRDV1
ALGEVGRLGPFTDKLI
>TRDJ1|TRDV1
ALGELGSTFLPYWGIRTHTDKLI
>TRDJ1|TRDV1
ALGELKPSGLGDSYTDKLI
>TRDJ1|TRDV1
ALGERRVLATTGGVSYTDKLI
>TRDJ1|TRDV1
ALGEFLRGINTDKLI
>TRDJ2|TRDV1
ALGSTFGRSKHSINWGTPAQLF
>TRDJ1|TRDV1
ALGGVLGDSPNTDKLI
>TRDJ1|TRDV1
ALGELKGKLI
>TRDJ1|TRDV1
ALGELSLGVGDTDKLI
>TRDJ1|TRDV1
ALGELTTGGYADKLI
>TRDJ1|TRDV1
ALGERAFPSYQPYTDKLI
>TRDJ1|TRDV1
ALGAPSVALLGDTQEVLI
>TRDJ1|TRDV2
ACDTAGIKLI
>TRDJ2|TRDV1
ALGELGSNAGDTQNLTAQLF
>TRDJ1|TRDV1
ALGEPVSRRDWGDGTTDKLI
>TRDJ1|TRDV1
ALGELAVYSYGGYALDKLI
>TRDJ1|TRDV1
ALGELYLHWGPATDKLI
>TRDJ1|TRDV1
ALGSLPLRLFTDKLI
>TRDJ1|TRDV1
ALGEHALLLDKLI
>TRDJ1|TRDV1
ALGETDTYTDKLI
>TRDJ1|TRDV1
ALGERPSYGTGGYTDKLI
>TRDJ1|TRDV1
ALGGPRYWGTTDKLI
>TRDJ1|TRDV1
ALGALLPYPVGGYADTDKPI
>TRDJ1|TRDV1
ALGEWSLVRRTPTGGYSLELI